This T cell receptor (beta chain) was captured in a study of blood T cell repertoires in COVID-19. The V gene's germline CDR1 is LGHNA and CDR2 YNFKEQ. With V trimmed by 1 base and J by 2 bases, 7 bases remained unmatched. The CDR3 sequence is 17 residues long. Measured with immunoSEQ multiplex PCR; TCRdb has only the in-frame clones, and not every one. The table includes around 250,000 clones, 84% detected once. The gene calls are TRBV4-2 and TRBJ2-3, with TRBD2 identical over 9 bases. The clonotype was recovered from a woman in her forties who had recovered from COVID-19. Specimen: peripheral blood. CDR3 sequence reads: CASSQVRSGGLTDTQYF. The CDR3 DNA is TGTGCCAGCAGCCAAGTACGGAGCGGGGGGCTCACAGATACGCAGTATTTT.